The clone carrying this T cell receptor (beta chain) showed up just a few times. Its antigen is currently unknown. The junction differs from germline at one of its ends, possibly a read error. Carrying unique molecular identifiers, the cDNA also gained a universal primer site through template switching. TCRdb used MiXCR to reprocess the 5' RACE reads, holding one entry per CDR3 protein. The repertoire includes around 680,000 distinct CDR3 sequences, 8% to 9% of them detected once, and 0.75% to 1% sits in the top ten. The length of the CDR3 is 18 residues. The data stem from a study of identical twins. Broader study findings: Invariant T cells like MAIT and iNKT could partly confound the zero-insertion analyses.

These data were also filed under a second study, of yellow fever vaccine responses in identical twins.

This chain links TRBV12-3 or TRBV12-4 with TRBJ1-4; D not certain. The sample consisted of PBMCs. This sequence was found in a woman under 30 in good health. In DNA form, the CDR3 reads TGTGCCATCAGTCCTCCAGAGATGGAGTCGGCAACTAATGAAAAACTGTTTTTT. Its protein product is CAISPPEMESATNEKLFF.